This T cell receptor (beta chain) was retrieved from a study of shared clonotypes between healthy human individuals. The study's findings and limits: Shared clonotypes across all four donors exceeded non-shared ones in generation probability. Represented diversity (both genetic and exposure-history) was limited by the small number of donors. It was expected that sequencing depth would affect clonotype sharing among donors.

Produced via immunoSEQ multiplex PCR; TCRdb's table is partial and in-frame only. The sample comprises about 2 million clones, about 94% of which are singletons, and 1.1% rests with the top ten. Remarks on this clone: Its antigen is as yet unknown.

Naive CD8 populations comprised CD45RO-negative cells positively selected for CCR7, excluding terminally differentiated effector memory CD45RA+ cells. V shed 3 bases, J shed 3 bases, and the junction held 5 bases outside the gene matches. The CDR3 totals 15 residues. In germline, CDR1 is SEHNR, CDR2 FQNEAQ (reference sequence). This chain links TRBV7-9 with TRBJ2-1; 7 bases are a match to TRBD2. The sample taken for sequencing was naive CD8+ T cells sorted from blood. The clonotype comes from a man aged 18-30 years in good health. CDR3 protein: CASSFSPSGYNEQFF. DNA of the CDR3: TGTGCCAGCAGCTTTTCGCCTAGCGGCTACAATGAGCAGTTCTTC.